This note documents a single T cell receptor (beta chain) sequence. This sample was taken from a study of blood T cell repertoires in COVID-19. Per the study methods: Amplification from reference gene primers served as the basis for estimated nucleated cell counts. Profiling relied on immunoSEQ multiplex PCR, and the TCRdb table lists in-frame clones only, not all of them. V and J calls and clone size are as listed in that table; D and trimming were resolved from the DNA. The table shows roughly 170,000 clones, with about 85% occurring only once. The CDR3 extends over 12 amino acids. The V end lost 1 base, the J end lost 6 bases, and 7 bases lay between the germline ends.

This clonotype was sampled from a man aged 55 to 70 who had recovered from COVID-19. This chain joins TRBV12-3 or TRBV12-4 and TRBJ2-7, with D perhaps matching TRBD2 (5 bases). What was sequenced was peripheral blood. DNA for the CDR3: TGTGCCAGCAGTTTAGTTGGGAGCGAGCAGTACTTC. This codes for CASSLVGSEQYF.